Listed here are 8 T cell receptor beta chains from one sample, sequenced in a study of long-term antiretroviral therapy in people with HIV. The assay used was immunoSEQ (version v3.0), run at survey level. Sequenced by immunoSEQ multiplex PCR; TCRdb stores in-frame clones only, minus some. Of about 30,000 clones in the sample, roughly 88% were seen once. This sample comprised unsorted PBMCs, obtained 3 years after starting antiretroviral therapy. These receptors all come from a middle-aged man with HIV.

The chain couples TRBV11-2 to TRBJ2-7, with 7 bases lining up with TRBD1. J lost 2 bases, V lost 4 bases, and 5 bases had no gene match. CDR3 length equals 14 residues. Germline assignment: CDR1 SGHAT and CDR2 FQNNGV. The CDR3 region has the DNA TGTGCCAGCAGCTCGGACAGGCAGACCTACGAGCAGTACTTC. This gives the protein CASSSDRQTYEQYF.

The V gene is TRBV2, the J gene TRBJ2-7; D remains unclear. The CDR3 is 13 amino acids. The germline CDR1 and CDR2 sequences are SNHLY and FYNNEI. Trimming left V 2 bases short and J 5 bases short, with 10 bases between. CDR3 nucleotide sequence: TGTGCCAGCAGTGAACGGCTGATCGACGAGCAGTACTTC. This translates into CASSERLIDEQYF.

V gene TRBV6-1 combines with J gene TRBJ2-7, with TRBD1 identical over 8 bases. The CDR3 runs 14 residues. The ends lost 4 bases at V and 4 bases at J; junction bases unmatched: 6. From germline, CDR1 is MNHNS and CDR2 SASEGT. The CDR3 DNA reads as TGTGCCAGCAGTGCGGACAGGGCGGTATACGAGCAGTACTTC. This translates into CASSADRAVYEQYF.

CDR3 protein: CASSATGTRGATGELFF. The CDR3 DNA reads TGCGCCAGCAGCGCCACCGGGACCCGGGGGGCCACCGGGGAGCTGTTTTTT. The V gene is TRBV5-1, the J gene TRBJ2-2; weak D call: TRBD2 (7 bases). Trimming took 4 bases from V and 4 from J, leaving 20 bases between them. This CDR3 contains 17 residues. The germline V gene encodes CDR1 SGHRS and CDR2 YFSETQ.

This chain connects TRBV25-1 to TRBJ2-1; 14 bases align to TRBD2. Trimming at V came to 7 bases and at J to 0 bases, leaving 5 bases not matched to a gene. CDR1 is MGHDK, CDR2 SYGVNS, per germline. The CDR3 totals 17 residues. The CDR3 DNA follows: TGTGCCAGCAAGGGACTAGCGGGGGTTAGCTCCTACAATGAGCAGTTCTTC. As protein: CASKGLAGVSSYNEQFF.

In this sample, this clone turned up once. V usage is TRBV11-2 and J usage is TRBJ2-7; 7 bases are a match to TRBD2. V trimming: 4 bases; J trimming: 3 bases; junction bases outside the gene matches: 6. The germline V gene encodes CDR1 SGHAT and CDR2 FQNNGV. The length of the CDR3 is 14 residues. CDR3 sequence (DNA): TGTGCCAGCAGCTCCGATAGCGGGTTCTACGAGCAGTACTTC. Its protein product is CASSSDSGFYEQYF.

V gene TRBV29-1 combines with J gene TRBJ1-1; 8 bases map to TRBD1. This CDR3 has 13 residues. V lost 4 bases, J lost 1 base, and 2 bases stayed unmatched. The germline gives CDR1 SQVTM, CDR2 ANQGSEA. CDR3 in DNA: TGCAGCGTTGCCGACAGGGGGAACACTGAAGCTTTCTTT. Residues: CSVADRGNTEAFF.

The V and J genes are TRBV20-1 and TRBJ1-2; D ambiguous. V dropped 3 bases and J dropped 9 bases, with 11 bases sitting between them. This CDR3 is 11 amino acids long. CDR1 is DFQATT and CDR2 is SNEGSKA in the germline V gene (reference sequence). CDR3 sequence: CSASSSGSYTF. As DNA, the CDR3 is TGCAGTGCTAGCAGTTCAGGTAGCTACACCTTC.